This TCR beta chain appears in the sequencing data of a study of blood T cell repertoires in COVID-19. The wider study: The study drew acute and convalescent COVID-19 samples from the United States, Italy and Spain. T cells, B-cell-depleted T cells, or PBMCs provided the cDNA or gDNA that served as material.

Original processing notes: Using reference gene primer amplification, nucleated cell counts were estimated. Sequencing used immunoSEQ multiplex PCR; TCRdb keeps in-frame clones, though not all of them. V, J and clone size derive from that table, while D and trimming were established from the DNA sequence. The sample lists around 140,000 clones; over 70% were seen once. This clone showed up just a few times. This CDR3 region has 14 residues. Trimming pared 3 bases from V and 4 bases from J, leaving 13 bases between. Per germline, CDR1 SGHDN and CDR2 FVKESK. What was sequenced was peripheral blood. The rearrangement joins TRBV14 to TRBJ2-7; possible D gene TRBD1, 6 bases. The receptor was derived from a woman in her sixties with acute or convalescent COVID-19. CDR3 bases: TGTGCCAGCAGCCACTGGGACACCGGGTACGAGCAGTACTTC. Its protein product is CASSHWDTGYEQYF.